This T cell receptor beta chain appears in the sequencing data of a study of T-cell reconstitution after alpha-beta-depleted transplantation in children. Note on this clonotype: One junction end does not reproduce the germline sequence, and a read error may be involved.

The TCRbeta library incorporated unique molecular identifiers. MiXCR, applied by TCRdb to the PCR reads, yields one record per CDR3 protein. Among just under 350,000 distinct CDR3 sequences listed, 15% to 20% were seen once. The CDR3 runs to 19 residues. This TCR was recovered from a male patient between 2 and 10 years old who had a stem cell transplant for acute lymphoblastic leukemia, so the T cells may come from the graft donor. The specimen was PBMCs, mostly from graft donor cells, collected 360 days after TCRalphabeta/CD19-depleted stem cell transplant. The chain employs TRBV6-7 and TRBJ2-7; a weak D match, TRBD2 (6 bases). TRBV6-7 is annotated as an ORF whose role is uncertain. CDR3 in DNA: TGTGCCTGCAGTTTCACCCCTAAGTTAGCAGGGACTTCCTCCTACGAGCAGTACTTC. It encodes CACSFTPKLAGTSSYEQYF.